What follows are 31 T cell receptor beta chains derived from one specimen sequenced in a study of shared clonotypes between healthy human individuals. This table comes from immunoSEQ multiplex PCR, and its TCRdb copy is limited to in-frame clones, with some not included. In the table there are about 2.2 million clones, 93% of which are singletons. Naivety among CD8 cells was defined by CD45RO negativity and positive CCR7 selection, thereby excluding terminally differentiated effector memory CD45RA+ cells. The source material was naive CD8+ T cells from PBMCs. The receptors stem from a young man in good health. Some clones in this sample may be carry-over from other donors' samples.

The DNA of the CDR3 is TGTGCCAGCAGTTATGGGACAGGGGTGGAAGGCACTGAAGCTTTCTTT. As protein: CASSYGTGVEGTEAFF. This chain joins TRBV6-5 and TRBJ1-1; 10 nucleotides align to TRBD1. The V segment lost 3 bases and the J segment 4 bases; nucleotides outside the gene matches: 8. The CDR3 is 16 amino acids. Germline assignment: CDR1 MNHEY and CDR2 SVGAGI.

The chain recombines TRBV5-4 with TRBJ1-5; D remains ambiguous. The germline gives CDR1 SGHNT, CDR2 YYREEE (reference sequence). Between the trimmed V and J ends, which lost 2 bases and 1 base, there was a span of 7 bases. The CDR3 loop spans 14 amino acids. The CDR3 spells CASSFSGSNQPQHF. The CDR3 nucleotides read TGTGCCAGCAGCTTTTCGGGGAGCAATCAGCCCCAGCATTTT.

Written as DNA, the CDR3 is TGTGCCAGCTCCCCGGGGAGCGCGACCAATGAGCAGTTCTTC. This translates into CASSPGSATNEQFF. V gene TRBV5-5 combines with J gene TRBJ2-1, with a weak D call TRBD2 (5 bases). V was clipped by 7 bases and J by 6 bases, with 17 bases between them. CDR3 length: 14 residues. CDR1 and CDR2 (germline): SGHKS, YYEKEE (reference sequence).

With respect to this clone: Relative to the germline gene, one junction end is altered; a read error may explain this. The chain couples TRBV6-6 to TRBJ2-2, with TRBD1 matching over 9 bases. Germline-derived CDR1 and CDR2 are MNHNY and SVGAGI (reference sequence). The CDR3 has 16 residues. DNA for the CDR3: TGTGCCAGCACCCCGGGACAGGGCCATTTCACCCGGGAGCTGTTTTTT. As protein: CASTPGQGHFTRELFF.

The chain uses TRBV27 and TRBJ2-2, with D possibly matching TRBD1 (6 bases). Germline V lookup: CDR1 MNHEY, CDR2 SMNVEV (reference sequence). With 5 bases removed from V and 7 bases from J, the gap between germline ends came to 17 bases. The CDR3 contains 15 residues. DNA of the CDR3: TGTGCCAGCAGTCCTCGACAGGTTGGGGACGGGGAGCTGTTTTTT. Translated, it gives CASSPRQVGDGELFF.

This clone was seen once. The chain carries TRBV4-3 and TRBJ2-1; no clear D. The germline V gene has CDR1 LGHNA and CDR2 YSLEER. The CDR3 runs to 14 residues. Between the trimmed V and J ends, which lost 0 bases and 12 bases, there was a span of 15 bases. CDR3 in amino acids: CASSQDPWSGSQFF. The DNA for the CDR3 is TGCGCCAGCAGCCAAGATCCCTGGTCAGGATCGCAGTTCTTC.

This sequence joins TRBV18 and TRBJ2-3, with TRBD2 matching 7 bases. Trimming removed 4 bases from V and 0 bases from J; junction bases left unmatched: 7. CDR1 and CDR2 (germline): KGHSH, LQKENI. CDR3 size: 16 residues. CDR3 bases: TGTGCCAGCTCACTGACCGAGCGGGGTAGCACAGATACGCAGTATTTT. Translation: CASSLTERGSTDTQYF.

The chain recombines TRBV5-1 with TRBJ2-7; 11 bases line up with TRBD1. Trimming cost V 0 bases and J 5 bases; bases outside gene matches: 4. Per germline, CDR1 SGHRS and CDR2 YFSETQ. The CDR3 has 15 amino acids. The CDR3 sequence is CASSLGDRGRHEQYF. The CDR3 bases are TGCGCCAGCAGCTTGGGGGACAGGGGGAGGCACGAGCAGTACTTC.

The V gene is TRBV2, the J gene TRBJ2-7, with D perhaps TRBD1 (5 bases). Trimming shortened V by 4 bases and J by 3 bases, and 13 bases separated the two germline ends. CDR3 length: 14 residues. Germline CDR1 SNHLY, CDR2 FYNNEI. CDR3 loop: CASSGRQGFYEQYF. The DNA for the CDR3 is TGTGCCAGCAGTGGACGGCAGGGATTCTACGAGCAGTACTTC.

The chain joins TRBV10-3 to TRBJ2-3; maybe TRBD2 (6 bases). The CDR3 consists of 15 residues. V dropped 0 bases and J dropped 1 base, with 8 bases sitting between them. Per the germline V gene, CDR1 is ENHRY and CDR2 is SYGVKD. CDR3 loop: CAISESGGRTDTQYF. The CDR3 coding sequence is TGTGCCATCAGTGAGTCGGGGGGTCGCACAGATACGCAGTATTTT.

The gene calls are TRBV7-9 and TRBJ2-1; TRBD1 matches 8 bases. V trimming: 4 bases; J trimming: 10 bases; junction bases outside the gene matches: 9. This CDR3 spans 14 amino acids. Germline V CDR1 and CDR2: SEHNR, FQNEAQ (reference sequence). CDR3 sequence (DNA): TGTGCCAGCAGCTCCCATGGACAGGGTCGCGAGCAGTTCTTC. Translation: CASSSHGQGREQFF.

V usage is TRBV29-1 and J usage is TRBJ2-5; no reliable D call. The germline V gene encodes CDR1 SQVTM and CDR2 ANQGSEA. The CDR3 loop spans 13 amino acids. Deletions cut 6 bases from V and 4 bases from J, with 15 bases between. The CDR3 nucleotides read TGCAGCGTCTTTGGGCCCGACCCAGAGACCCAGTACTTC. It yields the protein CSVFGPDPETQYF.

CDR3 sequence reads: CASSDHQAGNEQFF. The DNA for the CDR3 is TGTGCCAGCAGTGACCACCAAGCCGGCAATGAGCAGTTCTTC. This rearrangement joins TRBV6-6 to TRBJ2-1; D ambiguous. Germline CDR1 MNHNY, CDR2 SVGAGI (reference sequence). The ends were cut back, 5 bases at V and 6 bases at J, with 14 bases in the middle. The length of the CDR3 is 14 residues.

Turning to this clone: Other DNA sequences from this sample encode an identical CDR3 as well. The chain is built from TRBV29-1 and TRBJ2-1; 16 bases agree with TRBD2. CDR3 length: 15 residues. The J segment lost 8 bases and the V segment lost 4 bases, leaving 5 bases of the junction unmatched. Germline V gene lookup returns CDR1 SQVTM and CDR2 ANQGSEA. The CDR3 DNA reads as TGCAGCGTTGCGGGACTAGCGGGAGGGCCTGATGAGCAGTTCTTC. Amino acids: CSVAGLAGGPDEQFF.

The CDR3 region is CASLSLGSNQPQHF. CDR3 sequence (DNA): TGTGCCAGTCTGTCACTGGGAAGCAATCAGCCCCAGCATTTT. The chain recombines TRBV28 with TRBJ1-5; D uncertain. Per germline, CDR1 MDHEN and CDR2 SYDVKM. This CDR3 has 14 amino acids. Deletions cut 9 bases from V and 1 base from J, with 13 bases between.

The CDR3 DNA follows: TGTGCCAGCAGTGACAGGGCAGGGTGGACCCACGAGCAGTACTTC. Encoded protein: CASSDRAGWTHEQYF. The V and J genes are TRBV6-1 and TRBJ2-7, with D maybe TRBD1 (5 bases). V was trimmed by 3 bases and J by 5 bases, leaving 17 bases between them. Germline V gives CDR1 MNHNS, CDR2 SASEGT. The CDR3 runs 15 residues.

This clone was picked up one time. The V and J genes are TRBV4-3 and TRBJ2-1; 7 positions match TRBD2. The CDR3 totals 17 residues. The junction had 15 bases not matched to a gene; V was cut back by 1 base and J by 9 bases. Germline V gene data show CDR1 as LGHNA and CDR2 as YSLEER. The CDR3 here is CASSQAPGGSKFGEQFF. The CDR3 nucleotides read TGCGCCAGCAGCCAAGCCCCGGGCGGGAGTAAATTTGGTGAGCAGTTCTTC.

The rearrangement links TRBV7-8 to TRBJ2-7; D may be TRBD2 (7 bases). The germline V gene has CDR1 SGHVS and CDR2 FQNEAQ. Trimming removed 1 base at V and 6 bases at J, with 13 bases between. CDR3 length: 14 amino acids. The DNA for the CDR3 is TGTGCCAGCAGCTTAGGTGGGGGGGCAGGCGAGCAGTACTTC. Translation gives CASSLGGGAGEQYF.

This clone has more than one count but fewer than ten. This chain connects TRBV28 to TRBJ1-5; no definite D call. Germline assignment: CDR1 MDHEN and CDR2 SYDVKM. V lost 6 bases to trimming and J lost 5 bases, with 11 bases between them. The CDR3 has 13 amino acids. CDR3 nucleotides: TGTGCCAGCAGGTATCCTCCCGATCAGCCCCAGCATTTT. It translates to CASRYPPDQPQHF.

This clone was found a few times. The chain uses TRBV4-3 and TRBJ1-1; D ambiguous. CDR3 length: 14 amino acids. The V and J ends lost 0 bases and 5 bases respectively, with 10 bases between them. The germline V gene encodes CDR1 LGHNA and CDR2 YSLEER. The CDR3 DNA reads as TGCGCCAGCAGCCAAGAGAGCAAAGGGACTGAAGCTTTCTTT. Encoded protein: CASSQESKGTEAFF.

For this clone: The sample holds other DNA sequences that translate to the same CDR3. CDR3 in amino acids: CASSLSPSYEQYF. In nucleotides, the CDR3 is TGTGCCAGCAGCTTATCCCCCAGTTACGAGCAGTACTTC. V usage is TRBV11-2 and J usage is TRBJ2-7; D uncertain. V shed 2 bases and J shed 4 bases, with 9 bases lying between them. Germline V lookup: CDR1 SGHAT, CDR2 FQNNGV. This CDR3 has 13 residues.

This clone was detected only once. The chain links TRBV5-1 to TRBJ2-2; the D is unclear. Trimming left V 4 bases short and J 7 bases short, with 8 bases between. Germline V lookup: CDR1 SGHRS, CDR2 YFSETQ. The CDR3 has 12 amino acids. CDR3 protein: CASSPMGGELFF. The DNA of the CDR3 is TGCGCCAGCAGCCCTATGGGCGGGGAGCTGTTTTTT.

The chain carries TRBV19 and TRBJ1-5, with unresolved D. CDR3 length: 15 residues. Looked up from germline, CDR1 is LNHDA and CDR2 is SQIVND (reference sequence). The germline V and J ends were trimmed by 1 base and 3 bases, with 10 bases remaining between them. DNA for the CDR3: TGTGCCAGTAGTATAGTTTCCCAGTTCAATCAGCCCCAGCATTTT. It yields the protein CASSIVSQFNQPQHF.

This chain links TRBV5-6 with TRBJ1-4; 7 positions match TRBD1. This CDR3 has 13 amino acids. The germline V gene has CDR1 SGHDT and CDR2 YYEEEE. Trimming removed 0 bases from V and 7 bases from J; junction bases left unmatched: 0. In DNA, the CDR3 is TGTGCCAGCAGCTTGGGGGACAGTGAAAAACTGTTTTTT. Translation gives CASSLGDSEKLFF.

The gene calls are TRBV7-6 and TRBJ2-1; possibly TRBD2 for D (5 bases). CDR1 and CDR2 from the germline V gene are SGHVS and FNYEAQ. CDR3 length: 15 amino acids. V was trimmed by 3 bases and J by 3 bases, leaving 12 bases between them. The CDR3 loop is CASSFLSGGYNEQFF. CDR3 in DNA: TGTGCCAGCAGCTTTCTAAGCGGTGGCTACAATGAGCAGTTCTTC.

CDR3: CASSLAPDRGNQPQHF. DNA of the CDR3: TGTGCCAGCAGCTTAGCTCCCGACAGGGGAAATCAGCCCCAGCATTTT. This chain joins TRBV7-2 and TRBJ1-5, with 8 bases lining up with TRBD1. The germline V gene has CDR1 SGHTA and CDR2 FQGNSA. Losses at the gene ends were 0 bases for V and 4 bases for J; bases not matched to a gene: 5. This CDR3 spans 16 amino acids.

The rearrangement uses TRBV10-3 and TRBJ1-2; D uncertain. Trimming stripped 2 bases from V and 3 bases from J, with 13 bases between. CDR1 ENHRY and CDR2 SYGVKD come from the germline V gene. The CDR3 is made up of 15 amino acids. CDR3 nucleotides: TGTGCCATCAGTGAGCTCCGGACGGGGTACTATGGCTACACCTTC. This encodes CAISELRTGYYGYTF.

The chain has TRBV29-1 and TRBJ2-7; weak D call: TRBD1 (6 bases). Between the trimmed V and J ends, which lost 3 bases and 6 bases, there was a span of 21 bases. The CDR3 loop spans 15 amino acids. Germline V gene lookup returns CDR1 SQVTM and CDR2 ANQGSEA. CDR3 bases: TGCAGCGTTGAGGTAAGAGGGGACACCGGGTTCGAGCAGTACTTC. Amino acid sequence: CSVEVRGDTGFEQYF.

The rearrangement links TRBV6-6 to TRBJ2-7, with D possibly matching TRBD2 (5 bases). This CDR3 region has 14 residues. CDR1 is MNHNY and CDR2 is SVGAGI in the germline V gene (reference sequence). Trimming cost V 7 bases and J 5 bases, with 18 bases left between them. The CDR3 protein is CASIPGPSGDEQYF. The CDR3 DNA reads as TGTGCCAGCATCCCCGGGCCCTCCGGGGACGAGCAGTACTTC.

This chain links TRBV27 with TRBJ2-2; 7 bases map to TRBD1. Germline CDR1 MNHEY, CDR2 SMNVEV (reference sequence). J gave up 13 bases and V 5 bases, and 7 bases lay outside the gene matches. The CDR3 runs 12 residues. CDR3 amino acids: CASSPRTGGLFF. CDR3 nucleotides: TGTGCCAGCAGTCCGCGGACAGGAGGGCTGTTTTTT.

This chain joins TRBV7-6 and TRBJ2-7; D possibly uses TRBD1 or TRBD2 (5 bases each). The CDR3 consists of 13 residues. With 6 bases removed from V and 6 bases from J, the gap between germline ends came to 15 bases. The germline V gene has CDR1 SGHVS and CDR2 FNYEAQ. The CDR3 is CASRPKAGSEQYF. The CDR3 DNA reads TGTGCCAGCAGACCGAAGGCAGGGAGCGAGCAGTACTTC.